The sequence of this T cell receptor (beta chain) was determined in a study of cytomegalovirus exposure and HLA in healthy donors. The CDR3 has 14 residues. V gave up 2 bases and J gave up 4 bases, with 13 bases separating them. In germline, CDR1 is SGHKS, CDR2 YYEKEE (reference sequence). To note about this clone: Its matching antigen is unknown.

The PCR had 60 Vbeta and 13 Jbeta primers. Profiling relied on immunoSEQ multiplex PCR, and the TCRdb table lists in-frame clones only, not all of them. The sample consists of roughly 110,000 clones, roughly 75% of them appearing once. Notes on the study in general: In vitro work confirmed that a few CMV-associated chains recognize CMV antigens. Presence/absence analyses took donor sequencing depth as roughly uniform. The authors later found TCR association rates varying by HLA locus, with DRB1 most and HLA-C fewest.

Sequenced sample: PBMCs. The chain employs TRBV5-5 and TRBJ2-7; TRBD1 is a possible D gene (6 bases). This TCR came from a middle-aged man in good health and CMV-seronegative. CDR3: CASSFGTIQYEQYF. The CDR3 DNA sequence: TGTGCCAGCAGCTTTGGGACAATACAATACGAGCAGTACTTC.